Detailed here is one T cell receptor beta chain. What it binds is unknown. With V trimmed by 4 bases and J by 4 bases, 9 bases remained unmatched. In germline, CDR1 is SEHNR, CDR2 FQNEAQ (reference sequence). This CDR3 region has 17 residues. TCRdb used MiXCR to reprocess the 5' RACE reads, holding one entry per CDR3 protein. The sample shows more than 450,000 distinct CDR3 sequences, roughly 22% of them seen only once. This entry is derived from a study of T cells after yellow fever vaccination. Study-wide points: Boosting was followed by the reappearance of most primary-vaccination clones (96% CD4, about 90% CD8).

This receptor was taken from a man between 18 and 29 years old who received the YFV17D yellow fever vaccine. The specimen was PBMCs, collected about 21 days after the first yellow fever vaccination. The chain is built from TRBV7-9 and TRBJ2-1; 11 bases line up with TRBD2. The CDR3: CASSSAASGGRYNEQFF. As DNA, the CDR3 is TGTGCCAGCAGCTCCGCGGCTAGCGGGGGGCGATACAATGAGCAGTTCTTC.